This TCR beta chain was observed in a study of T cell responses to AZD1222 COVID-19 vaccine. Study background: Pooled samples include second doses given at about 4 or 12 weeks.

V was pared by 6 bases and J by 8 bases, with 3 bases of the junction left unmatched. The CDR3 is 13 residues long. Germline V gene data show CDR1 as SNHLY and CDR2 as FYNNEI. Profiled with immunoSEQ multiplex PCR; TCRdb holds only in-frame clones, not every one. The sample shows 110,000 to 150,000 clones, roughly 92% of them seen only once. The genes are TRBV2 and TRBJ1-4; TRBD1 aligns across 10 bases. The clonotype comes from an adult in good health. The sample consisted of peripheral blood, taken on day 0 of AZD1222 vaccination. CDR3 DNA: TGTGCCAGCAGGGGACAGGGGTACGAAAAACTGTTTTTT. Translated: CASRGQGYEKLFF. Drawing the rest from reference TRBV2 and TRBJ1-4, the complete variable domain is EPEVTQTPSHQVTQMGQEVILRCVPISNHLYFYWYRQILGQKVEFLVSFYNNEISEKSEIFDDQFSVERPDGSNFTLKIRSTKLEDSAMYFCASRGQGYEKLFFGSGTQLSVL.